The 7 T cell receptor beta chains listed next were all sequenced from one sample in a study of identical twins. TCRdb re-called the 5' RACE reads through MiXCR, storing one row per CDR3 protein. The sample shows 550,000 to 700,000 distinct CDR3 sequences, about 20% of them seen only once. The same data also contributed to another study, on T cells expressing NK-cell markers.

Sequencing was performed on PBMCs. These receptor sequences come from a woman between 18 and 29 years old in good health.

This clonotype turned up a few times. The chain joins TRBV7-6 to TRBJ2-3; 13 nucleotides agree with TRBD2. Germline assignment: CDR1 SGHVS and CDR2 FNYEAQ. Unmatched junction bases numbered 2, after V lost 2 bases and J lost 3 bases. This CDR3 comprises 16 residues. CDR3 nucleotide sequence: TGTGCCAGCAGCTTAATGACTAGCGGGGGGACAGATACGCAGTATTTT. Translating gives CASSLMTSGGTDTQYF.

The chain recombines TRBV6-5 with TRBJ1-6, with a possible D match to TRBD1 (6 bases). The CDR3 is 16 residues long. Germline V gives CDR1 MNHEY, CDR2 SVGAGI. The germline V and J ends were trimmed by 0 bases and 0 bases, with 6 bases remaining between them. The CDR3 nucleotides are TGTGCCAGCAGTTACTCGGACAGCTCCTATAATTCACCCCTCCACTTT. Translating it yields CASSYSDSSYNSPLHF.

This clonotype has just a few counts. The V call is TRBV20-1, the J call TRBJ2-6; no definite D call. Looked up from germline, CDR1 is DFQATT and CDR2 is SNEGSKA (reference sequence). V lost 5 bases to trimming and J lost 2 bases, with 7 bases between them. The CDR3 has 13 residues. Here the CDR3 reads CSARPPGANVLTF. The CDR3 DNA follows: TGCAGTGCTCGCCCTCCTGGGGCCAACGTCCTGACTTTC.

The rearrangement links TRBV9 to TRBJ2-7; D is ambiguous. Deletions cut 4 bases from V and 0 bases from J, with 8 bases between. The CDR3 length is 13 residues. Germline assignment: CDR1 SGDLS and CDR2 YYNGEE. The CDR3 DNA is TGTGCCAGCAGCCCTACCCCCTCCTACGAGCAGTACTTC. This codes for CASSPTPSYEQYF.

The chain links TRBV9 to TRBJ1-6; tentative D call: TRBD1 (6 bases). CDR3 length: 14 amino acids. Germline loops: CDR1 SGDLS, CDR2 YYNGEE. Between the trimmed V and J ends, which lost 4 bases and 10 bases, there was a span of 15 bases. The DNA of the CDR3 is TGTGCCAGCAGCCTAGACAGGCAAGGGTCACCCCTCCACTTT. The encoded protein is CASSLDRQGSPLHF.

The V gene is TRBV18, the J gene TRBJ2-7, with a tentative D call TRBD1 (5 bases). Per the germline V gene, CDR1 is KGHSH and CDR2 is LQKENI. The V and J ends lost 3 bases and 5 bases respectively, with 17 bases between them. This CDR3 contains 15 residues. This CDR3 is CASSPKRRVPDEQYF. The DNA for the CDR3 is TGTGCCAGCTCACCTAAACGCAGGGTTCCCGACGAGCAGTACTTC.

J is TRBJ2-1 and V is TRBV7-3; either TRBD1 or TRBD2 may supply D (6 bases each). This CDR3 region has 20 residues. Germline CDR1 is SGHTA and CDR2 is FQGTGA. V was clipped by 0 bases and J by 2 bases, with 23 bases between them. The CDR3 nucleotides read TGTGCCAGCAGCTTAACGGGCAGGGTCGAGGGGGGTAGGACCTACAATGAGCAGTTCTTC. This gives the protein CASSLTGRVEGGRTYNEQFF.